The 27 T cell receptor beta chains presented below share a single source sample, sequenced in a study of cytomegalovirus exposure and HLA in healthy donors. PCR involved 60 Vbeta and 13 Jbeta primers. Here immunoSEQ multiplex PCR was the method, and the copy in TCRdb shows in-frame clones only, minus some. In the table there are more than 85,000 clones, 70% to 80% of which are singletons. Sample: PBMCs. Receptors originate from a man in his forties in good health and CMV-seronegative.

This chain uses TRBV19 with TRBJ2-7, with D maybe TRBD2 (5 bases). The ends were cut back, 1 base at V and 2 bases at J, with 9 bases in the middle. In germline, CDR1 is LNHDA, CDR2 SQIVND (reference sequence). This CDR3 has 14 amino acids. CDR3 nucleotides: TGTGCCAGTAGTATAGTTGCGGGTACCTACGAGCAGTACTTC. This gives the protein CASSIVAGTYEQYF.

This chain uses TRBV7-6 with TRBJ2-7, with D perhaps matching TRBD2 (6 bases). Germline-derived CDR1 and CDR2 are SGHVS and FNYEAQ. CDR3 size: 14 residues. V shed 1 base and J shed 4 bases, with 11 bases lying between them. The CDR3: CASSLGRAGYEQYF. CDR3 nucleotides: TGTGCCAGCAGCTTAGGGCGGGCGGGGTACGAGCAGTACTTC.

This clone was seen a handful of times. The chain links TRBV11-2 to TRBJ1-1; possible D gene TRBD1, 5 bases. Germline values: CDR1 SGHAT, CDR2 FQNNGV. Trimming removed 1 base from V and 8 bases from J, with 11 bases in between. The CDR3 extends over 13 amino acids. CDR3 region: CASSLAEGPEAFF. In nucleotides, the CDR3 is TGTGCCAGCAGCTTAGCGGAGGGGCCGGAAGCTTTCTTT.

This clone has only a few counts. The genes are TRBV7-9 and TRBJ1-1; 8 nucleotides match TRBD1. After removal of 4 bases from V and 0 bases from J, the junction contained 1 base not matched to a gene. The CDR3 covers 14 residues. Per germline, CDR1 SEHNR and CDR2 FQNEAQ (reference sequence). The CDR3 reads CASSWGQVNTEAFF. The CDR3 nucleotides read TGTGCCAGCAGCTGGGGACAGGTGAACACTGAAGCTTTCTTT.

This chain links TRBV18 with TRBJ2-7; TRBD2 matches 9 bases. The CDR3 is 17 residues long. V shed 3 bases, J shed 0 bases, and the junction held 9 bases outside the gene matches. Germline V gene data show CDR1 as KGHSH and CDR2 as LQKENI. CDR3 bases: TGTGCCAGCTCACCTCCCGGGACTAGCTACCGCTCCTACGAGCAGTACTTC. This encodes CASSPPGTSYRSYEQYF.

The chain combines TRBV5-4 with TRBJ2-5; maybe TRBD2 (6 bases). Germline CDR1 SGHNT, CDR2 YYREEE (reference sequence). The CDR3 has 17 amino acids. V was shortened by 0 bases and J by 3 bases, with 18 bases between the two germline ends. The CDR3 region is CASSLGSVAALKETQYF. In nucleotides, the CDR3 is TGTGCCAGCAGCTTGGGTTCGGTAGCGGCTCTCAAAGAGACCCAGTACTTC.

The V gene is TRBV7-9, the J gene TRBJ1-4, with TRBD1 matching 8 bases. This CDR3 has 15 amino acids. After removal of 1 base from V and 6 bases from J, the junction contained 4 bases not matched to a gene. CDR1 is SEHNR and CDR2 is FQNEAQ in the germline V gene (reference sequence). The CDR3 loop reads CASSLDRGGYEKLFF. In DNA, the CDR3 is TGTGCCAGCAGCTTAGACAGGGGGGGGTATGAAAAACTGTTTTTT.

The chain employs TRBV5-1 and TRBJ2-2; 7 nucleotides agree with TRBD2. Trimming at V came to 2 bases and at J to 5 bases, leaving 9 bases not matched to a gene. Germline lookup yields CDR1 SGHRS and CDR2 YFSETQ. The CDR3 runs to 16 residues. CDR3 in amino acids: CASSFSGEGVTGELFF. DNA of the CDR3: TGCGCCAGCAGCTTTTCCGGGGAGGGCGTAACCGGGGAGCTGTTTTTT.

The chain recombines TRBV4-1 with TRBJ2-7; 11 positions agree with TRBD2. The germline gives CDR1 MGHRA, CDR2 YSYEKL. This CDR3 has 15 amino acids. With V trimmed by 2 bases and J by 3 bases, 3 bases remained unmatched. CDR3 in amino acids: CASSQQGLAVYEQYF. CDR3 DNA sequence: TGCGCCAGCAGCCAACAGGGACTAGCGGTCTACGAGCAGTACTTC.

Here the CDR3 DNA reads TGTGCCAGCAGCGTAGCAAGGGGGTGGAGTGGAAACACCATATATTTT. The encoded protein is CASSVARGWSGNTIYF. The chain couples TRBV9 to TRBJ1-3, with TRBD1 as a possible D gene (6 bases). V was cut by 0 bases and J by 3 bases, with 13 bases left in between. This CDR3 is built from 16 residues. CDR1 is SGDLS and CDR2 is YYNGEE in the germline V gene.

The chain uses TRBV28 and TRBJ2-7; TRBD1 aligns across 7 bases. Germline CDR1 reads MDHEN; CDR2 reads SYDVKM. The V and J ends lost 6 bases and 6 bases, in that order; junction bases with no gene match: 2. The CDR3 is 11 amino acids. CDR3 sequence: CASSNRGEQYF. The CDR3 DNA sequence: TGTGCCAGCAGCAACAGGGGCGAGCAGTACTTC.

This clone was seen a handful of times. The chain uses TRBV7-2 and TRBJ2-7; maybe TRBD1 (6 bases). Looked up from germline, CDR1 is SGHTA and CDR2 is FQGNSA. The ends were cut back, 5 bases at V and 7 bases at J, with 21 bases in the middle. The CDR3 extends over 15 amino acids. The CDR3 DNA is TGTGCCAGCAGCGTATCAGGGGTTCCCATGGGTGAGCAGTACTTC. Protein sequence: CASSVSGVPMGEQYF.

The table lists this clone with a few counts. The V gene is TRBV2, the J gene TRBJ1-5; D is unclear. Germline values: CDR1 SNHLY, CDR2 FYNNEI. Trimming removed 7 bases at V and 3 bases at J, with 13 bases between. The CDR3 extends over 14 amino acids. The CDR3 loop is CASNEFNPNQPQHF. The CDR3 coding sequence is TGTGCCAGCAATGAGTTTAATCCCAATCAGCCCCAGCATTTT.

A few counts support this clone. This chain uses TRBV7-3 with TRBJ1-2; 8 nucleotides agree with TRBD1. Germline V gives CDR1 SGHTA, CDR2 FQGTGA. The CDR3 length is 15 residues. The V gene end was trimmed by 0 bases and the J gene end by 8 bases; junction bases not matched to a gene: 8. This chain's CDR3 is CASSLTGTGAEGYTF. As DNA, the CDR3 is TGTGCCAGCAGCTTAACGGGGACAGGTGCCGAAGGCTACACCTTC.

The chain employs TRBV7-9 and TRBJ2-3; 7 bases line up with TRBD2. Losses at the gene ends were 1 base for V and 4 bases for J; bases not matched to a gene: 8. The CDR3 is made up of 16 amino acids. Germline V gives CDR1 SEHNR, CDR2 FQNEAQ (reference sequence). The CDR3 region is CASSLGTGLVADTQYF. In DNA form, the CDR3 reads TGTGCCAGCAGCTTAGGGACTGGACTAGTGGCAGATACGCAGTATTTT.

This chain connects TRBV6-5 to TRBJ2-3; TRBD1 aligns across 7 bases. The germline gives CDR1 MNHEY, CDR2 SVGAGI. V dropped 6 bases and J dropped 3; count of bases not matched to a gene: 6. The CDR3 runs to 14 residues. CDR3 protein: CASSARGRTDTQYF. DNA of the CDR3: TGTGCCAGCAGCGCTAGGGGGCGGACAGATACGCAGTATTTT.

The V call is TRBV30, the J call TRBJ1-2; TRBD1 agrees at 7 bases. Trimming removed 8 bases from V and 8 bases from J; junction bases left unmatched: 11. This CDR3 is 12 amino acids long. Germline CDR1 is GTSNPN and CDR2 is SVGIG (reference sequence). This CDR3 is CAVDRVIMGYTF. The CDR3 bases are TGTGCCGTTGACAGGGTAATCATGGGCTACACCTTC.

V gene TRBV18 combines with J gene TRBJ2-1; D might be TRBD2 (7 bases). In germline, CDR1 is KGHSH, CDR2 LQKENI. V was clipped by 0 bases and J by 3 bases, with 15 bases between them. CDR3 size: 17 residues. DNA for the CDR3: TGTGCCAGCTCACCACCGGGGGGGGCAGGACGCTACAATGAGCAGTTCTTC. Translated: CASSPPGGAGRYNEQFF.

V gene TRBV10-3 combines with J gene TRBJ2-1, with 9 bases lining up with TRBD2. Unmatched junction bases numbered 9, after V lost 0 bases and J lost 9 bases. The CDR3 is 16 amino acids. Germline CDR1 and CDR2: ENHRY and SYGVKD. Written as DNA, the CDR3 is TGTGCCATCAGTGAGTCGTGGGGCGGGAGGGCCGCTGAGCAGTTCTTC. Its translation is CAISESWGGRAAEQFF.

This chain joins TRBV13 and TRBJ2-3; TRBD2 matches 10 bases. CDR1 is PRHDT and CDR2 is FYEKMQ in the germline V gene (reference sequence). V shed 1 base and J 1 base; nucleotides not matched to a gene: 11. The CDR3 length is 19 residues. This CDR3 is CASSLELAGRGPGTDTQYF. CDR3 sequence (DNA): TGTGCCAGCAGCTTAGAACTAGCGGGAAGGGGACCCGGCACAGATACGCAGTATTTT.

The chain carries TRBV10-1 and TRBJ1-2, with 7 bases aligning to TRBD1. V gave up 9 bases and J gave up 3 bases; unmatched junction bases: 10. In germline, CDR1 is WNHNN, CDR2 SYGVQD (reference sequence). The CDR3 length is 14 residues. The CDR3 sequence is CARNRGVRDYGYTF. In nucleotides, the CDR3 is TGCGCCAGAAACAGGGGTGTTCGAGACTATGGCTACACCTTC.

The chain employs TRBV7-8 and TRBJ2-7; no definite D call. CDR1 is SGHVS, CDR2 FQNEAQ, per germline. The CDR3 has 14 residues. Trimming pared 0 bases from V and 1 base from J, leaving 7 bases between. Here the CDR3 DNA reads TGTGCCAGCAGCTTAGCGCTAAAGTCCTACGAGCAGTACTTC. Translated: CASSLALKSYEQYF. Based on the CDR3 plus reference TRBV7-8 and TRBJ2-7, the full variable domain is GAGVSQSPRYKVAKRGQDVALRCDPISGHVSLFWYQQALGQGPEFLTYFQNEAQLDKSGLPSDRFFAERPEGSVSTLKIQRTQQEDSAVYLCASSLALKSYEQYFGPGTRLTVT.

This sequence joins TRBV7-9 and TRBJ2-3; 9 positions agree with TRBD2. CDR1 is SEHNR and CDR2 is FQNEAQ in the germline V gene (reference sequence). The CDR3 totals 18 residues. V trimming: 1 base; J trimming: 4 bases; junction bases outside the gene matches: 12. In nucleotides, the CDR3 is TGTGCCAGCAGCTTAGTTTTTGTGGGGACTAGCTCGGCAGATACGCAGTATTTT. Translating gives CASSLVFVGTSSADTQYF. The entire variable domain, with the rest obtained from reference TRBV7-9 and TRBJ2-3, is as follows: DTGVSQNPRHKITKRGQNVTFRCDPISEHNRLYWYRQTLGQGPEFLTYFQNEAQLEKSRLLSDRFSAERPKGSFSTLEIQRTEQGDSAMYLCASSLVFVGTSSADTQYFGPGTRLTVL.

This chain uses TRBV27 with TRBJ2-7, with 7 bases matching TRBD2. The CDR3 is 11 amino acids. Per germline, CDR1 MNHEY and CDR2 SMNVEV (reference sequence). J was trimmed by 7 bases and V by 5 bases; bases with no gene match: 2. The CDR3 loop is CASSRGVEQYF. In DNA, the CDR3 is TGTGCCAGCAGTCGGGGGGTTGAGCAGTACTTC.

V is TRBV29-1 and J is TRBJ2-7; 7 bases align to TRBD1. Germline values: CDR1 SQVTM, CDR2 ANQGSEA. CDR3 length: 14 amino acids. The ends lost 6 bases at V and 3 bases at J; junction bases unmatched: 11. CDR3 sequence (DNA): TGCAGCGTAGGGCTTGACAGGGCTATCTACGAGCAGTACTTC. Its protein product is CSVGLDRAIYEQYF.

The chain couples TRBV23-1 to TRBJ2-7; 12 nucleotides agree with TRBD2. Being an ORF, TRBV23-1 has a function that is uncertain. With V trimmed by 1 base and J by 6 bases, 13 bases remained unmatched. The CDR3 consists of 18 residues. In DNA form, the CDR3 reads TGCGCCAGCAGTCAATTCACGTGGACTAGCGGGATCTTTGGCGAGCAGTACTTC. This encodes CASSQFTWTSGIFGEQYF.

V and J are TRBV4-1 and TRBJ2-2; TRBD1 aligns across 7 bases. Germline V gene sequence: CDR1 MGHRA, CDR2 YSYEKL. The V gene end was trimmed by 0 bases and the J gene end by 0 bases; junction bases not matched to a gene: 4. The CDR3 is made up of 17 amino acids. The CDR3 reads CASSQDIGGANTGELFF. The CDR3, as DNA: TGCGCCAGCAGCCAAGATATAGGGGGCGCGAACACCGGGGAGCTGTTTTTT.